This TCR beta chain was identified in a study of T cell repertoires in cytomegalovirus infection. The overall study: It was the public TCR beta signatures that indicated both CMV infection and matching HLA type.

From germline, CDR1 is SGHVS and CDR2 FNYEAQ. The CDR3 is 15 amino acids. Deletions cut 2 bases from V and 1 base from J, with 11 bases between. There are many counts of this clonotype. No antigen is known for it. TCRdb ran MiXCR on the reads and lists one entry per CDR3 protein. The table lists approximately 1,000,000 distinct CDR3 sequences, roughly 31% of them singletons. This receptor was identified in a human donor in good health (CMV status not recorded). Some clones in this sample may be carry-over from other donors' samples. This sample comprised cultured CD8+ T cells from PBMCs, obtained from culture after CMV antigen stimulation. The V gene is TRBV7-6, the J gene TRBJ1-1; no clear D. CDR3 bases: TGTGCCAGCAGCTTACTTCCAGAGGGGAACACTGAAGCTTTCTTT. Translation gives CASSLLPEGNTEAFF.